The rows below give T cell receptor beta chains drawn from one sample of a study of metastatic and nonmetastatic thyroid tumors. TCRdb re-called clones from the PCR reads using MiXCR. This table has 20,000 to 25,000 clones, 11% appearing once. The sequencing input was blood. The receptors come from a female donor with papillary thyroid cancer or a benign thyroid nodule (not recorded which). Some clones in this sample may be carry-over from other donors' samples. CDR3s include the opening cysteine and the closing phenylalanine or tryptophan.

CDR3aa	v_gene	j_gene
CATSRGQGDVNTIYF	TRBV15	TRBJ1-3
CASSPGADTGLVLLFF	TRBV12-3/TRBV12-4	TRBJ2-2
CASSEGGGNQPQHF	TRBV6-1	TRBJ1-5
CASSPGEGEQYF	TRBV5-1	TRBJ2-7
CAWSSMGLGGNQPQHF	TRBV30	TRBJ1-5
CASSPGQPDTQYF	TRBV6-4	TRBJ2-3
CASSRGQGPGGYGYTF	TRBV4-2	TRBJ1-2
CATSKVRLLRGGGGYTF	TRBV15	TRBJ1-2
CASSGSPGSYEQYF	TRBV2	TRBJ2-7
CSAPTSSGASSPLHF	TRBV20-1	TRBJ1-6
CASSSASGRGQTQYF	TRBV7-2	TRBJ2-5
CASSLENYGYTF	TRBV6-1	TRBJ1-2
CAWTPTGTAYGYTF	TRBV30	TRBJ1-2
CASSPHRDRENEQFF	TRBV11-2	TRBJ2-1
CASSYGPRYGYTF	TRBV6-5	TRBJ1-2
CASTVDGRGPYEQYF	TRBV6-1	TRBJ2-7
CASSLGVSNQPQHF	TRBV5-1	TRBJ1-5
CASSDSGLASNTGELFF	TRBV6-4	TRBJ2-2
CARRPGPGGHAGELFF	TRBV4-3	TRBJ2-2
CASTGGVTYEQYF	TRBV28	TRBJ2-7
CASSLNPSRTQSSNPYEQYF	TRBV7-3	TRBJ2-7
CASSIGIGVYSNQPQHF	TRBV19	TRBJ1-5
CAWSVGWAGDHPGNTIYF	TRBV30	TRBJ1-3
CSASGTGIEEGYTF	TRBV20-1	TRBJ1-2
CASSAGPTGELFF	TRBV7-3	TRBJ2-2
CASSFGTGVQPQHF	TRBV12-3/TRBV12-4	TRBJ1-5
CASSSPGGVSGAGELFF	TRBV5-1	TRBJ2-2
CASSLKRMGGNGELFF	TRBV7-9	TRBJ2-2
CASSPREAGTGGTDTQYF	TRBV18	TRBJ2-3
CASSLGGSGANVLTF	TRBV7-9	TRBJ2-6
CASSDLYIGGGTDTQYF	TRBV6-4	TRBJ2-3
CASSMAGRGSYEQYF	TRBV19	TRBJ2-7
CASSRNEQETQYF	TRBV19	TRBJ2-5
CASSGRDRALHF	TRBV6-1	TRBJ1-6
CASSPGDYNYEQYF	TRBV18	TRBJ2-7
CSARTQSDYNEQFF	TRBV20-1	TRBJ2-1
CASRLGSLNTGELFF	TRBV27	TRBJ2-2
CASSVYPVDTQYF	TRBV6-1	TRBJ2-3
CASSDQVLGSYNEQFF	TRBV10-1	TRBJ2-1
CASSPSPQGGVGDTQYF	TRBV4-3	TRBJ2-3
CSARPPPGLAGGSIGDGELFF	TRBV20-1	TRBJ2-2
CASSFGNEKLFF	TRBV12-3/TRBV12-4	TRBJ1-4
CASSPPGGNNQPQHF	TRBV18	TRBJ1-5
CASSLGTGDQETQYF	TRBV7-9	TRBJ2-5
CASGRADTQYF	TRBV19	TRBJ2-3
CASHCRGPFF	TRBV6-4	TRBJ2-1
CASSQARGGPADTQYF	TRBV3-1	TRBJ2-3
CASSFAEDTDTQYF	TRBV27	TRBJ2-3
CASSITGVNQPQHF	TRBV19	TRBJ1-5
CASSMQKVLAGVRTGELFF	TRBV11-1	TRBJ2-2
CASSGGLAGTDTQYF	TRBV4-3	TRBJ2-3
CAISEGDTDTWELFF	TRBV25-1	TRBJ2-2
CAASLSQTSAYTDTQYF	TRBV4-2	TRBJ2-3
CASSLGLGQANYGYTF	TRBV11-2	TRBJ1-2